This T cell receptor beta chain was captured by sequencing in a study of cytomegalovirus exposure and HLA in healthy donors. This clone came up once. The target antigen is unknown. The V end lost 9 bases, the J end lost 0 bases, and 11 bases lay between the germline ends. The CDR3 has 14 amino acids. Germline assignment: CDR1 LNHDA and CDR2 SQIVND (reference sequence). Researchers ran the PCR with 60 Vbeta and 13 Jbeta primers. Sequencing used immunoSEQ multiplex PCR; TCRdb keeps in-frame clones, though not all of them. The sample yields 150,000 to 200,000 clones, 80% seen once. Whole-study findings and limits: When the data were analyzed later, several of the most significant clusters appeared to be linked to common viral pathogens. TCR beta chain V- and J-gene trimming was linked, in a later analysis, to a missense variant in DCLRE1C.

This receptor was obtained from a woman aged 45-59 years in good health and CMV-seronegative. The genes are TRBV19 and TRBJ1-4; perhaps TRBD1 as D (6 bases). Sequenced input: PBMCs. The chain's CDR3 is CASRNRATNEKLFF. In nucleotides, the CDR3 is TGTGCCAGCCGAAACAGGGCAACTAATGAAAAACTGTTTTTT. Filled out from reference TRBV19 and TRBJ1-4, the complete variable domain reads DGGITQSPKYLFRKEGQNVTLSCEQNLNHDAMYWYRQDPGQGLRLIYYSQIVNDFQKGDIAEGYSVSREKKESFPLTVTSAQKNPTAFYLCASRNRATNEKLFFGSGTQLSVL.